These 7 T cell receptor beta chains were all obtained from the same sample, sequenced in a study of T cell responses to AZD1222 COVID-19 vaccine (dated by TCRdb to about 2021). To prepare the library, the immunoSEQ multiplex PCR assay was applied. Imported from immuneACCESS, the table was reduced by TCRdb to in-frame sequences with V and J called. These copies leave out some clones; in studies compared against another copy, an unresolved V gene accounts for under half, and the cause of the remainder is not known. The sample contains 150,000 to 200,000 clones, over 75% of them found a single time. The top ten constitute less than 3% of the sample. Sample time point, as interpreted from the label and publication: baseline before first vaccination. The material sequenced was peripheral blood, taken on day 0 of AZD1222 vaccination. The receptors were gathered from an adult in good health.

V gene TRBV5-6 combines with J gene TRBJ2-1; no definite D call. Deletions cut 3 bases from V and 4 bases from J, with 17 bases between. Germline CDR1 reads SGHDT; CDR2 reads YYEEEE. CDR3 size: 16 residues. CDR3 residues: CASSSRRSRLYNEQFF. The CDR3 DNA reads as TGTGCCAGCAGCTCAAGGCGCAGCCGCTTATACAATGAGCAGTTCTTC.

This chain uses TRBV6-6 with TRBJ1-3, with no clear D. The V gene's germline CDR1 is MNHNY and CDR2 SVGAGI (reference sequence). Deletions cut 4 bases from V and 1 base from J, with 11 bases between. The CDR3 runs 15 residues. In DNA form, the CDR3 reads TGTGCCAGCAGTTCTCCAGGAGGATCTGGAAACACCATATATTTT. Protein product: CASSSPGGSGNTIYF.

This clone was observed once. The V call is TRBV4-3, the J call TRBJ2-4; 9 bases map to TRBD1. The CDR3 is made up of 15 amino acids. Trimming cost V 4 bases and J 1 base; bases outside gene matches: 2. The V gene's germline CDR1 is LGHNA and CDR2 YSLEER. The CDR3 nucleotides are TGCGCCAGCAGCCGGACAGGGGATGCCAAAAACATTCAGTACTTC. This sequence encodes CASSRTGDAKNIQYF.

This chain uses TRBV9 with TRBJ2-1, with D possibly TRBD2 on 6 matching bases. The CDR3 sequence is 14 residues long. With 0 bases removed from V and 6 bases from J, the gap between germline ends came to 10 bases. The germline gives CDR1 SGDLS, CDR2 YYNGEE. The CDR3 loop reads CASSVGGLSNEQFF. The CDR3 DNA sequence: TGTGCCAGCAGCGTAGGGGGACTTAGCAATGAGCAGTTCTTC.

CDR3 sequence (DNA): TGTGCCAGCACCCCTGGGACAGGGAACACTGAAGCTTTCTTT. Translation: CASTPGTGNTEAFF. The chain employs TRBV7-3 and TRBJ1-1; the match to TRBD1 covers 8 bases. The J segment lost 1 base and the V segment lost 7 bases, leaving 5 bases of the junction unmatched. The CDR3 has 14 residues. Germline V gene lookup returns CDR1 SGHTA and CDR2 FQGTGA.

The chain combines TRBV6-5 with TRBJ1-2, with a possible D match to TRBD1 (5 bases). V dropped 6 bases and J dropped 8 bases, with 16 bases sitting between them. The CDR3 has 13 amino acids. Per germline, CDR1 MNHEY and CDR2 SVGAGI. CDR3: CASSRAGGDGYTF. In nucleotides, the CDR3 is TGTGCCAGCAGCCGTGCCGGGGGGGACGGCTACACCTTC.

The V call is TRBV7-9, the J call TRBJ2-7, with a weak D call TRBD2 (7 bases). V was pared by 5 bases and J by 2 bases, with 13 bases between. Germline CDR1 SEHNR, CDR2 FQNEAQ (reference sequence). The CDR3 is made up of 14 amino acids. CDR3 protein: CASSPPGGPYEQYF. CDR3 coding DNA: TGTGCCAGCAGCCCACCGGGGGGCCCCTACGAGCAGTACTTC.